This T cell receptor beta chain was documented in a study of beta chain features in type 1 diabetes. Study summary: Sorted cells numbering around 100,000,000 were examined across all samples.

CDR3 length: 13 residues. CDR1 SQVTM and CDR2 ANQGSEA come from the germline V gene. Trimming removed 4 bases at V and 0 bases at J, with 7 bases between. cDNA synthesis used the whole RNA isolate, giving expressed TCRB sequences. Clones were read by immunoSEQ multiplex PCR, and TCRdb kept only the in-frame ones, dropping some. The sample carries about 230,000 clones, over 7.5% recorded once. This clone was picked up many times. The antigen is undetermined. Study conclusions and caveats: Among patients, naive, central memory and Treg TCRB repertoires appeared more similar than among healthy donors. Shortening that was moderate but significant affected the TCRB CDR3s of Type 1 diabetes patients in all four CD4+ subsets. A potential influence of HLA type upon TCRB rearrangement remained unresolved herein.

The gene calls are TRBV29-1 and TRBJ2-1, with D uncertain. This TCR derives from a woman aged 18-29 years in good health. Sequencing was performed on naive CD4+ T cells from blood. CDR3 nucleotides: TGCAGCGTTGTCCTGAGCTCCTACAATGAGCAGTTCTTC. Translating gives CSVVLSSYNEQFF.